The 3 T cell receptor beta chains below come from one sample, sequenced in a study of early stage breast cancer tumors. Some clones are missing from TCRdb's copy, which holds only in-frame ones; the method was immunoSEQ multiplex PCR. This sample carries 6,000 to 10,000 clones, around 60% of them seen once, and the ten largest clones take roughly 7%. Source material: breast tumor tissue. These TCRs come from a person aged 70 to 85 with breast cancer.

The rearrangement links TRBV9 to TRBJ1-2; D gene ambiguous. V lost 0 bases and J 8 bases, leaving 11 bases between the germline ends. The germline gives CDR1 SGDLS, CDR2 YYNGEE. CDR3 length: 13 residues. CDR3 in DNA: TGTGCCAGCAGCGTAGGACTAACGACGGGCTACACCTTC. The encoded protein is CASSVGLTTGYTF.

The CDR3 here is CASSPHREYNSPLHF. The CDR3 nucleotides are TGTGCCAGCAGCCCGCACAGGGAATATAATTCACCCCTCCACTTT. V gene TRBV27 combines with J gene TRBJ1-6; D might be TRBD1 (6 bases). This CDR3 comprises 15 residues. CDR1 is MNHEY, CDR2 SMNVEV, per germline (reference sequence). Trimming removed 6 bases from V and 4 bases from J, with 13 bases in between.

This chain connects TRBV6-5 to TRBJ2-7, with 8 nucleotides matching TRBD1. V dropped 2 bases and J dropped 0; count of bases not matched to a gene: 3. Germline lookup yields CDR1 MNHEY and CDR2 SVGAGI. CDR3 size: 15 residues. CDR3 DNA: TGTGCCAGCAGTTACCTGACAGGGGCCTCCTACGAGCAGTACTTC. Its translation is CASSYLTGASYEQYF.